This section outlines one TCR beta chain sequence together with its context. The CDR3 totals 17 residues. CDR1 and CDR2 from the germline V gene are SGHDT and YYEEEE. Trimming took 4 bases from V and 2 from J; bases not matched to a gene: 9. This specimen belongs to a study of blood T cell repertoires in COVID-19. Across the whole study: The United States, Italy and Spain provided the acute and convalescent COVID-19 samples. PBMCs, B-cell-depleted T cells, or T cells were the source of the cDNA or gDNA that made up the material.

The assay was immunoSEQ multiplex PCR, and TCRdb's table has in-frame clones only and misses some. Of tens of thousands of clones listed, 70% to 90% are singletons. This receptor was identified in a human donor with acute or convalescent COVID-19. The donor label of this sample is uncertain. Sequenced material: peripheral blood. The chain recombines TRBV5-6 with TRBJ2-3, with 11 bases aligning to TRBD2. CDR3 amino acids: CASSGLGTSGSTDTQYF. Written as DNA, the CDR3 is TGTGCCAGCAGCGGCCTCGGGACTAGCGGCTCCACAGATACGCAGTATTTT.